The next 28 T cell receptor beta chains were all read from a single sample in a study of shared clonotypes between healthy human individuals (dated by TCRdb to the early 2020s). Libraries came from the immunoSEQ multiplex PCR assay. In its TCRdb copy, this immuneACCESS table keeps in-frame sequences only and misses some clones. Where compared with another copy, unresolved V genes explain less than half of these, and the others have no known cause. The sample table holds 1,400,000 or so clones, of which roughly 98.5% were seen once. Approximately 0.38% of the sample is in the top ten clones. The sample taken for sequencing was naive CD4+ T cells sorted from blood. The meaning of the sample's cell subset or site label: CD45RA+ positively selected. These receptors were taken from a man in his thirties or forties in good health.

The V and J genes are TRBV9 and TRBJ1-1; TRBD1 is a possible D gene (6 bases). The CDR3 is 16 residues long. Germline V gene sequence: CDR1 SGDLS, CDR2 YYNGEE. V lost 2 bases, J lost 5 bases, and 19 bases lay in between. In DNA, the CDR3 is TGTGCCAGCAGCGTGGGAAGTCGGGACACTGGGACTGAAGCTTTCTTT. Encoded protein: CASSVGSRDTGTEAFF.

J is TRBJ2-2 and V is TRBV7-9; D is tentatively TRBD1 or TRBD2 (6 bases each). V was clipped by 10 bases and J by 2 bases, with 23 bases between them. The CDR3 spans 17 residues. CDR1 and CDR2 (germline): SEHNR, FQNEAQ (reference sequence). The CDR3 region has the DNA TGTGCCACCCAGGGGAACGAGGGGGGCCGTAACACCGGGGAGCTGTTTTTT. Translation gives CATQGNEGGRNTGELFF.

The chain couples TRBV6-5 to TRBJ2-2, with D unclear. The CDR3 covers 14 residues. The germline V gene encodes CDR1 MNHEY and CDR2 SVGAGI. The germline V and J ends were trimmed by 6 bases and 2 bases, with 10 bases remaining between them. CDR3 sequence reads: CASSLDSNTGELFF. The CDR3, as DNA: TGTGCCAGCAGCTTAGACTCTAACACCGGGGAGCTGTTTTTT.

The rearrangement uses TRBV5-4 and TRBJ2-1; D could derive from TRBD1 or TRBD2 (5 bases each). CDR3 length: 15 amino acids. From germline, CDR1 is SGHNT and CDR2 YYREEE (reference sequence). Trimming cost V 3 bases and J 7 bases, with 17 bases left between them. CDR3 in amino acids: CASSSPGDEVNEQFF. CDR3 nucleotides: TGTGCCAGCAGCTCCCCCGGGGACGAGGTTAATGAGCAGTTCTTC.

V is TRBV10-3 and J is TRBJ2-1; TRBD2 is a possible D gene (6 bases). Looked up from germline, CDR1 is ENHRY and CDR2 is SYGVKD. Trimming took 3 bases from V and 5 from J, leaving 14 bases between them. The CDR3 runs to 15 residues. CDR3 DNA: TGTGCCATCAGTGACGGTCAGGCGGGACACAATGAGCAGTTCTTC. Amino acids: CAISDGQAGHNEQFF.

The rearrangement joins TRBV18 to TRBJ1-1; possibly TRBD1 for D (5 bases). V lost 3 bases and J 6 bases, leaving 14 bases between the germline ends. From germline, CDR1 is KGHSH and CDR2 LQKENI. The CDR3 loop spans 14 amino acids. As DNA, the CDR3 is TGTGCCAGCTCACCTTCGGGGGTTGTCGCTGAAGCTTTCTTT. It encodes CASSPSGVVAEAFF.

The CDR3 loop reads CASSPGRNPPNEKLFF. CDR3 DNA sequence: TGTGCCAGCTCACCGGGCAGGAACCCCCCGAATGAAAAACTGTTTTTT. The chain carries TRBV18 and TRBJ1-4, with D uncertain. Trimming stripped 3 bases from V and 5 bases from J, with 16 bases between. The germline V gene encodes CDR1 KGHSH and CDR2 LQKENI. The CDR3 consists of 16 residues.

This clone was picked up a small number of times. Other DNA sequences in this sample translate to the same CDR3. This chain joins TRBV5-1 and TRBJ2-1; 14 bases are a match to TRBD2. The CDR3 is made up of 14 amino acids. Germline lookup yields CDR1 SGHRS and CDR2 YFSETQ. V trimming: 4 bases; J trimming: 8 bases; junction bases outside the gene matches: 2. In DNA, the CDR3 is TGCGCCAGCAGCCAGGGACTAGCGGGAGATGAGCAGTTCTTC. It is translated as CASSQGLAGDEQFF. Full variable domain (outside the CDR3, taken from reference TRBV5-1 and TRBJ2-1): KAGVTQTPRYLIKTRGQQVTLSCSPISGHRSVSWYQQTPGQGLQFLFEYFSETQRNKGNFPGRFSGRQFSNSRSEMNVSTLELGDSALYLCASSQGLAGDEQFFGPGTRLTVL.

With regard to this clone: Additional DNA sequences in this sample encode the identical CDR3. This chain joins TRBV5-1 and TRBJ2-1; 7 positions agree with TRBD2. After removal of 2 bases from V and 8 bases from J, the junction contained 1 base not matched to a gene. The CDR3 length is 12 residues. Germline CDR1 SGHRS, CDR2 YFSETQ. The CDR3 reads CASSFSGDEQFF. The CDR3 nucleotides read TGCGCCAGCAGCTTCAGCGGGGATGAGCAGTTCTTC.

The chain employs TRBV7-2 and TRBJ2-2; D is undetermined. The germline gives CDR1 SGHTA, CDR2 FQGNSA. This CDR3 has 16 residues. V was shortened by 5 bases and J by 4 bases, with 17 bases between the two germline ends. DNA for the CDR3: TGTGCCAGCAGCCCCGCCGGGCCCTCGAGCACCGGGGAGCTGTTTTTT. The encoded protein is CASSPAGPSSTGELFF.

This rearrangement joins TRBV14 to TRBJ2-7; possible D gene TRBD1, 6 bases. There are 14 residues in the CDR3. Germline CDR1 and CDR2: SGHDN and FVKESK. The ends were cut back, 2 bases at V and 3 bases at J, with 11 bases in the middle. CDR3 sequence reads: CASSQLGQRYEQYF. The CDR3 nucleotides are TGTGCCAGCAGCCAACTCGGACAGCGCTACGAGCAGTACTTC.

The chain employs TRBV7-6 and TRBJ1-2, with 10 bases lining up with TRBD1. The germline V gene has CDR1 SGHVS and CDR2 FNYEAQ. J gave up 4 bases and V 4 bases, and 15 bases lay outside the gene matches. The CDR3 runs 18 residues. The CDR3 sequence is CASSSLRQGAQTVYGYTF. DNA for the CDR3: TGTGCCAGCAGCTCGTTGAGACAGGGGGCTCAAACCGTCTATGGCTACACCTTC. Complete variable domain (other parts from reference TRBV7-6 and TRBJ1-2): GAGVSQSPRYKVTKRGQDVALRCDPISGHVSLYWYRQALGQGPEFLTYFNYEAQQDKSGLPNDRFSAERPEGSISTLTIQRTEQRDSAMYRCASSSLRQGAQTVYGYTFGSGTRLTVV.

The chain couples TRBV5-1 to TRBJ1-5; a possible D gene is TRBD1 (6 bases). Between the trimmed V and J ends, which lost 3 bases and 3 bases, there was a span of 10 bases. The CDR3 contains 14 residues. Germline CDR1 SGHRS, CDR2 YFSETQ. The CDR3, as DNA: TGCGCCAGCAGCTCGGACAGTTCCAATCAGCCCCAGCATTTT. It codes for CASSSDSSNQPQHF.

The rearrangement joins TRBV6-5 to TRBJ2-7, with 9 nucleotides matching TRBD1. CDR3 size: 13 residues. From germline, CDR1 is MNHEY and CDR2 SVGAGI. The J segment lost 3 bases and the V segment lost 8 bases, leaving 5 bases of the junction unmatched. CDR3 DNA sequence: TGTGCCAGCGGGACAGGGCTGGTCTACGAGCAGTACTTC. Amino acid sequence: CASGTGLVYEQYF.

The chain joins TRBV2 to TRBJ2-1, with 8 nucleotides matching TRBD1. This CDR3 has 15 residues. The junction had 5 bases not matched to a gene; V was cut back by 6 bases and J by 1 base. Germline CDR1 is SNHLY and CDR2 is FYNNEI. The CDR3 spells CASRSDRVSYNEQFF. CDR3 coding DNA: TGTGCCAGCAGATCGGACAGGGTATCCTACAATGAGCAGTTCTTC. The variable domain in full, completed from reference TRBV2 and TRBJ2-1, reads EPEVTQTPSHQVTQMGQEVILRCVPISNHLYFYWYRQILGQKVEFLVSFYNNEISEKSEIFDDQFSVERPDGSNFTLKIRSTKLEDSAMYFCASRSDRVSYNEQFFGPGTRLTVL.

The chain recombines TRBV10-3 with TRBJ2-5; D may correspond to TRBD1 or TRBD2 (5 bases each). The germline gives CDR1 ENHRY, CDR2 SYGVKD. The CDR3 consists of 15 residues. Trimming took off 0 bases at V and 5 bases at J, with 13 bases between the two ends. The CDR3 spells CAISESGEGRETQYF. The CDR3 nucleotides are TGTGCCATCAGTGAGTCTGGTGAGGGGCGTGAGACCCAGTACTTC.

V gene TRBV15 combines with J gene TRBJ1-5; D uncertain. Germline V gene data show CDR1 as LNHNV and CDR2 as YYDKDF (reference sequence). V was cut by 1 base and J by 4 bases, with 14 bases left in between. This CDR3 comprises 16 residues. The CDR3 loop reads CATSRGIWAPNQPQHF. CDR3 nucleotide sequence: TGTGCCACCAGCAGAGGGATTTGGGCCCCGAATCAGCCCCAGCATTTT.

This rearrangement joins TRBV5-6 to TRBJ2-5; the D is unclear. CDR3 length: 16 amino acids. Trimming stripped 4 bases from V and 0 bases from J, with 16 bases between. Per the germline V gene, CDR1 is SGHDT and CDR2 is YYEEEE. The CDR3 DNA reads TGTGCCAGCAGCCACCTGGGGTTCCGGGACCAAGAGACCCAGTACTTC. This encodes CASSHLGFRDQETQYF.

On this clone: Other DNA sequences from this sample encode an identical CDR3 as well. The CDR3 nucleotides are TGCGCCAGCAGCTTTCAGGACACAGATACGCAGTATTTT. It translates to CASSFQDTDTQYF. The rearrangement uses TRBV5-1 and TRBJ2-3; D ambiguous. Germline loops: CDR1 SGHRS, CDR2 YFSETQ. CDR3 length: 13 residues. V was cut by 2 bases and J by 2 bases, with 6 bases left in between.

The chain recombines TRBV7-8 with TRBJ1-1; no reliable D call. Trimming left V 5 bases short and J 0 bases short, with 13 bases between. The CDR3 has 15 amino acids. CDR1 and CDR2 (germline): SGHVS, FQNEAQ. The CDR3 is CASSPRRPMNTEAFF. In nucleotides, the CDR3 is TGTGCCAGCAGCCCCAGACGGCCCATGAACACTGAAGCTTTCTTT. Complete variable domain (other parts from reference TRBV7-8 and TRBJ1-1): GAGVSQSPRYKVAKRGQDVALRCDPISGHVSLFWYQQALGQGPEFLTYFQNEAQLDKSGLPSDRFFAERPEGSVSTLKIQRTQQEDSAVYLCASSPRRPMNTEAFFGQGTRLTVV.

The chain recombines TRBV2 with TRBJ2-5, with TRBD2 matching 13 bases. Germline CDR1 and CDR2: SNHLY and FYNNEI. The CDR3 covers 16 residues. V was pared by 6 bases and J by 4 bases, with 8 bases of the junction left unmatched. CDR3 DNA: TGTGCCAGCAGGTACAGGGGACTAGCGGGAACAGAGACCCAGTACTTC. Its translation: CASRYRGLAGTETQYF.

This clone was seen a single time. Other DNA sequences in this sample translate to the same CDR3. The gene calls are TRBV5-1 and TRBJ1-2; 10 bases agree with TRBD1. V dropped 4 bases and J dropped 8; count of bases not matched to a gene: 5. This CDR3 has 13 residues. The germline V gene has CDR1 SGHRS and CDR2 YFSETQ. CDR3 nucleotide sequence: TGCGCCAGCAGCCTCGGGACAGGGGAGGGCTACACCTTC. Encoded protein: CASSLGTGEGYTF.

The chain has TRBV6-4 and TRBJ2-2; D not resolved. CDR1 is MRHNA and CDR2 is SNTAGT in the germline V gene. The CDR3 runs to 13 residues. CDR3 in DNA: TGTGTTAGAGGCAGCCCGAACACCGGGGAGCTGTTTTTT. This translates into CVRGSPNTGELFF.

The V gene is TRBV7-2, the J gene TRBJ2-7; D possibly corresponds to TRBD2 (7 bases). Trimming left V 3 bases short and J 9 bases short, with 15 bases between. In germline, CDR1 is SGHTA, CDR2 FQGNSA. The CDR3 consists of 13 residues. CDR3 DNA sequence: TGTGCCAGCAGCTTGGGGGGGGCCGGAGGGCAGTACTTC. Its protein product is CASSLGGAGGQYF.

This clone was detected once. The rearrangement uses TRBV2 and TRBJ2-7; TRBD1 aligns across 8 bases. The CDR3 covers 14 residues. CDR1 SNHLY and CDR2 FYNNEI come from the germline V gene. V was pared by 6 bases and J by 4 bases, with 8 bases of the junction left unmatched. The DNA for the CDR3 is TGTGCCAGCAGCCGGACAGGGCGGGAATACGAGCAGTACTTC. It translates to CASSRTGREYEQYF.

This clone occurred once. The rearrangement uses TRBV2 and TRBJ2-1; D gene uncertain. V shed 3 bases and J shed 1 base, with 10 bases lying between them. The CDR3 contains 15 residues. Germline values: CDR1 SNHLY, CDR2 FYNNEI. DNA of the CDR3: TGTGCCAGCAGTGACCTAAAACCTTCCTACAATGAGCAGTTCTTC. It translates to CASSDLKPSYNEQFF. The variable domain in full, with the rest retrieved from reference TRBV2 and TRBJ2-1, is EPEVTQTPSHQVTQMGQEVILRCVPISNHLYFYWYRQILGQKVEFLVSFYNNEISEKSEIFDDQFSVERPDGSNFTLKIRSTKLEDSAMYFCASSDLKPSYNEQFFGPGTRLTVL.

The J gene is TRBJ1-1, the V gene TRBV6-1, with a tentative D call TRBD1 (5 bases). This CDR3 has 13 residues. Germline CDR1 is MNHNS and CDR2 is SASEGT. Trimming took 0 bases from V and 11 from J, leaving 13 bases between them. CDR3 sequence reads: CASSEARTGPAFF. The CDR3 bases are TGTGCCAGCAGTGAAGCGCGCACAGGTCCGGCTTTCTTT.

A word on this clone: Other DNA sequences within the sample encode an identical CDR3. The chain's CDR3 is CASSPAGSSYNEQFF. In DNA, the CDR3 is TGTGCCAGCTCACCAGCGGGTAGCTCCTACAATGAGCAGTTCTTC. This chain connects TRBV18 to TRBJ2-1; D might be TRBD2 (5 bases). The CDR3 totals 15 residues. From germline, CDR1 is KGHSH and CDR2 LQKENI. Between the trimmed V and J ends, which lost 2 bases and 0 bases, there was a span of 8 bases.